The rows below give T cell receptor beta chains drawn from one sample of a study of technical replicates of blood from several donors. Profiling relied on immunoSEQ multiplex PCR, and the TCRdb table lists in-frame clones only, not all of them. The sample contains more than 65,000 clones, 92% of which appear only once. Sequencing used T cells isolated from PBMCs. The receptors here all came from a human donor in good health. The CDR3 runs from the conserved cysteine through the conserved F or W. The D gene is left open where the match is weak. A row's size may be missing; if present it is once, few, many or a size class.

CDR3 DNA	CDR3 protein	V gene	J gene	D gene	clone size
TGTGCCAGCAGTTTAAGCAGACAGGGCTACGAGCAGTACTTC	CASSLSRQGYEQYF	TRBV28	TRBJ2-7	TRBD1	.
TGTGCCAGCAGAATCAGGGTTAACACAGATACGCAGTATTTT	CASRIRVNTDTQYF	TRBV2	TRBJ2-3	.	.
TGTGCCAGCGCGGTTTCGAACACCGGGGAGCTGTTTTTT	CASAVSNTGELFF	TRBV28	TRBJ2-2	.	.
TGCGCCCCTCAATGTCTTGACAGGGCCTACGAGCAGTACTTC	CAPQCLDRAYEQYF	TRBV5-1	TRBJ2-7	TRBD1	.
TGTGCCAGCAGTTTGAGAACCTCTGGGGCCAACGTCCTGACTTTC	CASSLRTSGANVLTF	TRBV27	TRBJ2-6	.	few
TGTGCCAGTGCGATGGACAGGCTAAACACTGAAGCTTTCTTT	CASAMDRLNTEAFF	TRBV7-9	TRBJ1-1	TRBD1	.
TGTGCCAGCAGCGCTGAGTCCTACGAGCAGTACTTC	CASSAESYEQYF	TRBV5-4	TRBJ2-7	.	.
TGTGCCAGCAGTTTCCTACAGTGTATCTATGGCTACACCTTC	CASSFLQCIYGYTF	TRBV27	TRBJ1-2	.	once
TGTGCTAGTGGTTTGGGGCAAAATGAAAAACTGTTTTTT	CASGLGQNEKLFF	TRBV12-5	TRBJ1-4	.	.
TGTGCCAGCGGGCGGACTCTCTACGAGCAGTACTTC	CASGRTLYEQYF	TRBV2	TRBJ2-7	.	.
TGTGCCAGCAGAAACCTCGGGACAGCGAACATTCAGTACTTC	CASRNLGTANIQYF	TRBV6-1	TRBJ2-4	TRBD1	.
TGCGCCAGCAGCTTTACCGACAGGGTCGCCGGAAACACCATATATTTT	CASSFTDRVAGNTIYF	TRBV5-1	TRBJ1-3	TRBD1	.
TGTGCCAGCAGTGCGAACAACAATCAGCCCCAGCATTTT	CASSANNNQPQHF	TRBV6-1	TRBJ1-5	.	.
TGTGCCAGCGGCCGGCCGGGACAGGGATCTTTC	CASGRPGQGSF	TRBV27	TRBJ2-7	TRBD1	.
TGTGCCAGCTCACCGTCGTTAAAGGGGACAGGGATGAACACTGAAGCTTTCTTT	CASSPSLKGTGMNTEAFF	TRBV18	TRBJ1-1	TRBD1	.
TGTGCCAGCAGCTTAGGACAGGGGAATGGCTACACCTTC	CASSLGQGNGYTF	TRBV11-2	TRBJ1-2	TRBD1	.
TGTGCCAGCAGCCTGGGGCCAGGGGGGACTGAAGCTTTCTTT	CASSLGPGGTEAFF	TRBV13	TRBJ1-1	TRBD1	once
TGTGCCAGCAGTCATACGACAGGGACTAATGAAAAACTGTTTTTT	CASSHTTGTNEKLFF	TRBV2	TRBJ1-4	TRBD1	.
TGCGCCAGCAGTAGGGGGCTCATCAACACCGGGGAGCTGTTTTTT	CASSRGLINTGELFF	TRBV10-2	TRBJ2-2	TRBD1	.
TGTGCCAGTAGGGACAGGCTTTTAGGTGAGCAGTTCTTC	CASRDRLLGEQFF	TRBV6-5	TRBJ2-1	TRBD1	.
TGTGCATCAGGGGAACAGGCTGACTACGAGCAGTACTTC	CASGEQADYEQYF	TRBV19	TRBJ2-7	.	.
TGTGCCAGCAGCTCGAGGGCCTTAAATCAGCCCCAGCATTTT	CASSSRALNQPQHF	TRBV6-1	TRBJ1-5	.	.
TGTGCCAGCAGCCTGCAGGGTGCTGAAGCTTTCTTT	CASSLQGAEAFF	TRBV7-9	TRBJ1-1	.	.
TGTGCCAGCAGTGATCCTGACAGTCACAGGGGGGGCTACACCTTC	CASSDPDSHRGGYTF	TRBV2	TRBJ1-2	TRBD1	.
TGTGCCAGCAGCGGAAGGACAGGGCTCATGTATGGCTACACCTTC	CASSGRTGLMYGYTF	TRBV9	TRBJ1-2	TRBD1	.
TGTGCCAGCAGTTTAACAGGCCATACTTATGGCTACACCTTC	CASSLTGHTYGYTF	TRBV27	TRBJ1-2	.	.
TGTGCCAGCAGTTACGAGACAGGGGCCCCACAAGAGACCCAGTACTTC	CASSYETGAPQETQYF	TRBV6-6	TRBJ2-5	TRBD1	.
TGTGCCAGCAGCTTAAAGCGGATACCCACAGATACGCAGTATTTT	CASSLKRIPTDTQYF	TRBV7-9	TRBJ2-3	.	.
TGTGCCAGCAGCCCGACAGGTGACTACGAGCAGTACTTC	CASSPTGDYEQYF	TRBV6-1	TRBJ2-7	.	.
TGTGCCTGGAGTGGACGGGAGGAGCAGTTCTTC	CAWSGREEQFF	TRBV30	TRBJ2-1	.	.
TGTGCCAGCAGCCCAGCAGGAACTTCGGCTGGAAACACCATATATTTT	CASSPAGTSAGNTIYF	TRBV21-1	TRBJ1-3	.	.
TGTGCCAGCAGGTTTACGGGACAGGCAGAAGAGTACTTC	CASRFTGQAEEYF	TRBV5-6	TRBJ2-7	TRBD1	once
TGTGCCAGCAGTTACTCGTCGCTAGCGGGAGCGAATGAGCAGTTCTTC	CASSYSSLAGANEQFF	TRBV6-6	TRBJ2-1	TRBD2	.
TGTGCCAGCAGCATGGGGGGGAATGAAGCTTTCTTT	CASSMGGNEAFF	TRBV7-9	TRBJ1-1	.	.
TGTGCCTGGAGTCTCCTCTCCAGGTTAGACGGGGAGCTGTTTTTT	CAWSLLSRLDGELFF	TRBV30	TRBJ2-2	.	.
TGTGCCAGCAGCAAACTCACTTTAGATAACAATGAGCAGTTCTTC	CASSKLTLDNNEQFF	TRBV21-1	TRBJ2-1	.	.
TGTGCCATCAGTGAGACGGCTAGCGGGAGCTACGAGCAGTACTTC	CAISETASGSYEQYF	TRBV10-3	TRBJ2-7	TRBD2	.
TGTGCCAGCAGCCAAGAGGATACAGGGGTCCCAAATCAGCCCCAGCATTTT	CASSQEDTGVPNQPQHF	TRBV4-2	TRBJ1-5	TRBD1	once
TGTGCCAGCAGCGTTGGAGGAGGGAATTTAATCGGGGAGCTGTTTTTT	CASSVGGGNLIGELFF	TRBV9	TRBJ2-2	.	.
TGTGCCAGCGATGAGGAGACAGGGGCCTACGAGCAGTACTTC	CASDEETGAYEQYF	TRBV7-9	TRBJ2-7	TRBD1	.